These T cell receptor beta chains were read from a single sample in a study of radiotherapy plus CTLA-4 blockade in lung cancer. The assay was immunoSEQ multiplex PCR, and TCRdb's table has in-frame clones only and misses some. The sample has around 99,000 clones, around 88% seen once. Here the sequenced sample was peripheral blood, taken from a patient treated with radiotherapy plus ipilimumab. The source is a human donor with non-small cell lung cancer that progressed on radiotherapy plus ipilimumab. The CDR3 runs from the conserved cysteine through the conserved F or W. A D gene is named only where the DNA matches it firmly. Not every row has a clone size; where given, it reads once, few, many or a size class.

v_call,d_call,j_call,clone_size,cdr3_nt,cdr3_aa
TRBV27,TRBD1,TRBJ1-5,NA,TGTGCCAGCAGATCCGCCGGACAGGGGCAGCCCCAGCATTTT,CASRSAGQGQPQHF
TRBV5-1,NA,TRBJ2-1,few,TGCGCCAGCAGCCCGGGGCCGGCGGGAAGCTCCTACAATGAGCAGTTCTTC,CASSPGPAGSSYNEQFF
TRBV2,NA,TRBJ1-1,NA,TGTGCCAGCACCAAGACAGCGTCCACTGAAGCTTTCTTT,CASTKTASTEAFF
TRBV15,TRBD1,TRBJ2-1,NA,TGTGCCACCAGCAGAGATCTGGGGACAGGGTTTTATGAGCAGTTCTTC,CATSRDLGTGFYEQFF
TRBV7-6,NA,TRBJ2-2,NA,TGTGCCAGCAGCTTATTGTCAGGGTACACCGGGGAGCTGTTTTTT,CASSLLSGYTGELFF
TRBV19,NA,TRBJ1-2,NA,TGTGCCAGTACCCTTGGAGCCGGGGGCGTAAACTATGGCTACACCTTC,CASTLGAGGVNYGYTF
TRBV6-1,NA,TRBJ2-7,NA,TGTGCCAGCAGTGAAAGGACCCGGGAGCAGTACTTC,CASSERTREQYF
TRBV5-1,TRBD1,TRBJ1-1,once,TGCGCCAGCAGCCCTTCCACAGGGGTAGGCACTGAAGCTTTCTTT,CASSPSTGVGTEAFF
TRBV6-1,TRBD1,TRBJ2-1,NA,TGTGCCAGCAGGGGACAGGGGTTTTACAATGAGCAGTTCTTC,CASRGQGFYNEQFF
TRBV10-3,TRBD2,TRBJ2-7,NA,TGTGCCATCAGTGAGGAAATTACTAGCGGGAGTAGTTACGAGCAGTACTTC,CAISEEITSGSSYEQYF
TRBV6-5,NA,TRBJ2-3,NA,TGTGCCACGGTGGGAATAAACACAGATACGCAGTATTTT,CATVGINTDTQYF
TRBV7-9,NA,TRBJ1-4,NA,TGTGCCAGCAGCGGCGAAGGGTGGAATGAAAAACTGTTTTTT,CASSGEGWNEKLFF
TRBV6-5,NA,TRBJ1-2,NA,TGTGCCAGCAGTTATTCCAGGAGCACTAACTATGGCTACACCTTC,CASSYSRSTNYGYTF
TRBV2,NA,TRBJ2-1,NA,TGTGCCAGCAGTGAAGAAGGGTTAGGTGAGCAGTTCTTC,CASSEEGLGEQFF
TRBV5-6,TRBD2,TRBJ2-1,NA,TGTGCCAGCAGCTTGGCAATAGCGGGATATAAGGGTGAGCAGTTCTTC,CASSLAIAGYKGEQFF
TRBV25-1,NA,TRBJ2-1,NA,TGTGCCAGCAGTGAAACCCTCTTAACTGATGAGCAGTTCTTC,CASSETLLTDEQFF
TRBV19,NA,TRBJ1-2,NA,TGTGCCAGTAGTGTCCAGGGGTGGAAAGGCTACACCTTC,CASSVQGWKGYTF
TRBV12-5,TRBD2,TRBJ2-7,NA,TGTGCTAGTGGTTTGGCACCCAGCGGGAGTATGAACTTC,CASGLAPSGSMNF
TRBV10-3,NA,TRBJ2-1,NA,TGTGCCATCAGTGAGACGACAAATTTGGGGGGTGAGCAGTTCTTC,CAISETTNLGGEQFF
TRBV18,NA,TRBJ1-5,once,TGTGCCAGCTCACCACCTAATGGCCCGAATAGCAATCAGCCCCAGCATTTT,CASSPPNGPNSNQPQHF
TRBV2,NA,TRBJ1-1,NA,TGTGCCAGCAGTAACCCTATCGGGGTGAACACTGAAGCTTTCTTT,CASSNPIGVNTEAFF
TRBV19,NA,TRBJ1-1,NA,TGTGCCAGTAGTCTTCTGGGCCGGGGTCCGGAAGCTTTCTTT,CASSLLGRGPEAFF
TRBV6-5,NA,TRBJ1-2,NA,TGTGCCAGCAGTCATCAGGGTGACTATGGCTACACCTTC,CASSHQGDYGYTF
TRBV5-5,NA,TRBJ1-1,NA,TGTGCCAGCAGCCTCTATGCTGACACTGAAGCTTTCTTT,CASSLYADTEAFF
TRBV9,TRBD2,TRBJ2-3,NA,TGTGCCAGCAGCGTAGTCGGGGGGACCACAGATACGCAGTATTTT,CASSVVGGTTDTQYF
TRBV19,NA,TRBJ1-2,NA,TGTGCCAGTAACCCCCGTGGGGGTAGAGCTGCTTATGGCTACACCTTC,CASNPRGGRAAYGYTF
TRBV6-6,TRBD2,TRBJ2-5,once,TGTGCCAGCAGTGCCCAACTAGCGGACCAAGAGACCCAGTACTTC,CASSAQLADQETQYF
TRBV2,TRBD2,TRBJ2-1,NA,TGTGCCAGCGTAGGGTTCGGGGGGATAGAAAATGAGCAGTTCTTC,CASVGFGGIENEQFF
TRBV6-5,NA,TRBJ2-6,NA,TGTGCCAGCAGAAAGACTAATGGGGCCAACGTCCTGACTTTC,CASRKTNGANVLTF
TRBV18,NA,TRBJ2-7,NA,TGTGCCAGCTCATCACTGGGCAGGGCCTTCTCCTACGAGCAGTACTTC,CASSSLGRAFSYEQYF
TRBV4-1,TRBD1,TRBJ2-7,NA,TGCGCCAGCAGCCAAGAGACAGGGTTAATCTACGAGCAGTACTTC,CASSQETGLIYEQYF
TRBV5-6,TRBD1,TRBJ2-7,NA,TGTGCCAGCAGCTTTGGACAGGGAAACTACGAGCAGTACTTC,CASSFGQGNYEQYF
TRBV5-4,TRBD1,TRBJ1-1,NA,TGTGCCAGCAGCCCTCTTGGACAGGGGGGTTTGAACACTGAAGCTTTCTTT,CASSPLGQGGLNTEAFF